This TCR beta chain was documented in a study of technical replicates of blood from a handful of donors. CDR1 is MDHEN and CDR2 is SYDVKM in the germline V gene. V was shortened by 5 bases and J by 12 bases, with 17 bases between the two germline ends. This CDR3 has 13 amino acids. Assay: immunoSEQ multiplex PCR; the TCRdb copy retains only in-frame clones and omits some. The sample has tens of thousands of clones; about nine tenths are singletons. This chain connects TRBV28 to TRBJ1-5; no firm D call. Material for sequencing was T cells isolated from PBMCs. The clonotype comes from a human donor in good health. The CDR3 is CASSGHPVPLQHF. For the CDR3, the DNA is TGTGCCAGCAGTGGGCACCCGGTCCCTCTCCAGCATTTT.